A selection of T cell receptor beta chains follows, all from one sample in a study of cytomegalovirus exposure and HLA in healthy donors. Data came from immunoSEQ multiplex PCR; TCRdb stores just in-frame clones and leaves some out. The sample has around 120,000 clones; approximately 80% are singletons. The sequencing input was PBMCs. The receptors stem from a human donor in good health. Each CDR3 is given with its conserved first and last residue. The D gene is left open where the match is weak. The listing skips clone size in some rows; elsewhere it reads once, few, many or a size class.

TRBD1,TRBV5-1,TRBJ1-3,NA,TGCGCCAGCAGCGGCGGACAGGGGACTGGAAACACCATATATTTT,CASSGGQGTGNTIYF
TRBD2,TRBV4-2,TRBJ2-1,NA,TGTGCCAGCAGCCCCTCGAGCGGGAGCTTCAATGAGCAGTTCTTC,CASSPSSGSFNEQFF
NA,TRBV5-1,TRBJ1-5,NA,TGCGCCAGCAGCTTGGCAGGGGGCAATCAGCCCCAGCATTTT,CASSLAGGNQPQHF
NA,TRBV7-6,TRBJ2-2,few,TGTGCCACCGCTAGCAGGTCGAGGACCGGGGAGCTGTTTTTT,CATASRSRTGELFF
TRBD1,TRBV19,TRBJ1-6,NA,TGTGCCAGTACCCCGACAGGGTTTAATTCACCCCTCCACTTT,CASTPTGFNSPLHF
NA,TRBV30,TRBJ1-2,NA,TGTGCCTGGAGTGGACCAAATCGGGGGGCGCGGTATGGCTACACCTTC,CAWSGPNRGARYGYTF
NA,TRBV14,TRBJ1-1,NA,TGTGCCAGCAGCCTGCAGGCTACGAACACTGAAGCTTTCTTT,CASSLQATNTEAFF
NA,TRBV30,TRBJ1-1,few,TGTGCCTGGAGTGTTCAGGGAAACACTGAAGCTTTCTTT,CAWSVQGNTEAFF
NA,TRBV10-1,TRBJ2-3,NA,TGCGCCAGCAGTGGGGGACACCTCGGCACAGATACGCAGTATTTT,CASSGGHLGTDTQYF
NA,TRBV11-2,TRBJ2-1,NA,TGTGCCAGCAGCTTGTGGGCGGGAACCGACTTCTACAATGAGCAGTTCTTC,CASSLWAGTDFYNEQFF
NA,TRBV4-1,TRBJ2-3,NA,TGCGCCAGCAGCCTAAGACTAGATACGCAGTATTTT,CASSLRLDTQYF
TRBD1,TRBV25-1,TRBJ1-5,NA,TGTGCCAGCAGTGATTCAGGGGGCCATCAGCCCCAGCATTTT,CASSDSGGHQPQHF
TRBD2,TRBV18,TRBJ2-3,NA,TGTGCCAGCTCTCGCACTAGCGGGTTTAGCACAGATACGCAGTATTTT,CASSRTSGFSTDTQYF
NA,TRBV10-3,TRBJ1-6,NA,TGTGCCATCAGTGAATCTACAGGGATCCTTGGGTCCTATAATTCACCCCTCCACTTT,CAISESTGILGSYNSPLHF
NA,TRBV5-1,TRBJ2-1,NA,TGCGCCAGCAGACCGGGTTGGAATGAGCAGTTCTTC,CASRPGWNEQFF
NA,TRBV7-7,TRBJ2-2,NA,TGTGCTAGCAGTCACAGGGCTGGCGGGGAGCTGTTTTTT,CASSHRAGGELFF
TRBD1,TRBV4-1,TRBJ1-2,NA,TGCGCCAGCAGCCAAGGACAGGGGGCTGACTATGGCTACACCTTC,CASSQGQGADYGYTF
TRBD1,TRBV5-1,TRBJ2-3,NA,TGCGCCAGCAGCTTAGACAGGGTTGAAGATACGCAGTATTTT,CASSLDRVEDTQYF
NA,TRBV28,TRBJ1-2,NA,TGTGCCAGCAGAGGGAGAAGGGACTATGGCTACACCTTC,CASRGRRDYGYTF
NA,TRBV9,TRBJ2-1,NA,TGTGCCAGCAGCGTAGCTGCACAATACAATGAGCAGTTCTTC,CASSVAAQYNEQFF
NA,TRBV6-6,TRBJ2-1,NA,TGTGCCAGCAGTTACCCCTCCAGTTACAATGAGCAGTTCTTC,CASSYPSSYNEQFF
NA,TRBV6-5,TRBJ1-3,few,TGTGCCAGCAGTACAGGGTCGGGAAACACCATATATTTT,CASSTGSGNTIYF
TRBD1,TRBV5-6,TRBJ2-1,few,TGTGCCAGCAGCTTGGATTTGGGACAGGCTACCTACAATGAGCAGTTCTTC,CASSLDLGQATYNEQFF
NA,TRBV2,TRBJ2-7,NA,TGTGCCTGGGAGAACGGTGGATCCTACGAGCAGTACTTC,CAWENGGSYEQYF
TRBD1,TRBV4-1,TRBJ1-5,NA,TGCGCCAGCAGCCAGTTAAGACAGGGGACTTATAGCAATCAGCCCCAGCATTTT,CASSQLRQGTYSNQPQHF
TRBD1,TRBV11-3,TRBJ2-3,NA,TGTGCCAGCAGCCCCCGCCAGGGGGCCACAGATACGCAGTATTTT,CASSPRQGATDTQYF
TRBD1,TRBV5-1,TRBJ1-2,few,TGCGCCAGCAGCTTAAGCCGACAGGGGGATGGCTACACCTTC,CASSLSRQGDGYTF
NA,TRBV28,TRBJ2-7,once,TGTGCCAGTCGTCCCGGCCGTGGGGGCGACTCCTACGAGCAGTACTTC,CASRPGRGGDSYEQYF
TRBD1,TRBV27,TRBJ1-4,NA,TGTGCCAGCAGGTCCGGGACAGGACCTCAAAATGAAAAACTGTTTTTT,CASRSGTGPQNEKLFF
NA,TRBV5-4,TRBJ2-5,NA,TGTGCCAGCAGCTTGCGAGGCGTTGAGACCCAGTACTTC,CASSLRGVETQYF
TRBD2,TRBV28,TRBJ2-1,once,TGTGCCAGCAGTTCCCCTAGTAGCGGGAGTCGGTTTAGTGGGCAGTTCTTC,CASSSPSSGSRFSGQFF
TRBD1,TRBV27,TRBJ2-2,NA,TGTGCCAGCAGCTCCCCCGGGACAGGGGGTTTCGGGGAGCTGTTTTTT,CASSSPGTGGFGELFF
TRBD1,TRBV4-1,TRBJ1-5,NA,TGCGCCAGCAGCCAGAAACAGGGGCTTTATAGCAATCAGCCCCAGCATTTT,CASSQKQGLYSNQPQHF
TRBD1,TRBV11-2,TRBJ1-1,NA,TGTGCCAGCAGCCGGGGACAGGGCTCCACTGAAGCTTTCTTT,CASSRGQGSTEAFF
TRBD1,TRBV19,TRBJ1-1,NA,TGTGCCAGTACCCTCCGACAGGGATGGACTGAAGCTTTCTTT,CASTLRQGWTEAFF
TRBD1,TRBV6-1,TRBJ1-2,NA,TGTGCCAGCATTGTAATAAAGGGGGCCCCATATGGCTACACCTTC,CASIVIKGAPYGYTF
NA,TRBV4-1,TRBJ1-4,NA,TGCGCCAGCAGCTTTGGGGGGGAAAAACTGTTTTTT,CASSFGGEKLFF
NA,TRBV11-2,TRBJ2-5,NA,TGTGCCAGCAGCTTAGACGGGAGCGACGGAGAGACCCAGTACTTC,CASSLDGSDGETQYF
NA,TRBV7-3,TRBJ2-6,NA,TGTGCCAGCAGCCCGGGCTCTGGGGCCAACGTCCTGACTTTC,CASSPGSGANVLTF
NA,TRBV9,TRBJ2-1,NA,TGTGCCAGCAGCGCTGGCGAGGGGGAGCTCAATGAGCAGTTCTTC,CASSAGEGELNEQFF
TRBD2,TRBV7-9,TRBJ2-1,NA,TGTGCCAGCAGCGGCTTAGCGGGCTTAACGGCAAGTGAGCAGTTCTTC,CASSGLAGLTASEQFF
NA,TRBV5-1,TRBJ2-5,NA,TGCGCCAGCAGTTCTTATCAAGAGACCCAGTACTTC,CASSSYQETQYF
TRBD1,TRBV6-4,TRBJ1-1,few,TGTGCCAGCAGTGCGGGGACAGGGGGCACTGAAGCTTTCTTT,CASSAGTGGTEAFF
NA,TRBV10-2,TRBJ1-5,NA,TGCGCCAGCAGTGAGTTCCGGCGGAGGGAGCAGCCCCAGCATTTT,CASSEFRRREQPQHF
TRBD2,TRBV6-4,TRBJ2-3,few,TGTGCCAGCAGTGACGTAGGGACTAGCGCCTCGGGGGCAGATACGCAGTATTTT,CASSDVGTSASGADTQYF
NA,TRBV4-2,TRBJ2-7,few,TGTGCCAGCAGGACTAGACAGGGAGCCTCCTACGAGCAGTACTTC,CASRTRQGASYEQYF
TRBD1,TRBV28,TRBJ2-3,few,TGTGCCAGCGGAAAGGGGGCCCCGGATACGCAGTATTTT,CASGKGAPDTQYF
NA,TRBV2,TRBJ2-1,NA,TGTGCCAGCAGAGAGGGTGAACTTAACAATGAGCAGTTCTTC,CASREGELNNEQFF
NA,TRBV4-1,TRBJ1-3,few,TGCGCCAGCAGCCAAGTCTTAAGGGGCTCTGGAAACACCATATATTTT,CASSQVLRGSGNTIYF
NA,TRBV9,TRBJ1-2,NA,TGTGCCAGCAGCGTAGCTAGGGGGGGATATGGCTACACCTTC,CASSVARGGYGYTF
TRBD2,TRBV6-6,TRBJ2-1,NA,TGTGCCAGCAGTCCCGGGACTAGCGACTACAATGAGCAGTTCTTC,CASSPGTSDYNEQFF
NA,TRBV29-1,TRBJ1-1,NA,TGCAGCGTTAAGGACAGTTGGAACACTGAAGCTTTCTTT,CSVKDSWNTEAFF
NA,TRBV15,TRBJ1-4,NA,TGTGCCACCAGCAGCCCGGGGAATGAAAAACTGTTTTTT,CATSSPGNEKLFF
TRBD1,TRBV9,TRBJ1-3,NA,TGTGCCAGCAGCGACGACAGGGGTGGAGACACCATATATTTT,CASSDDRGGDTIYF
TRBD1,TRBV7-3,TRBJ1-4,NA,TGTGCCAGCAGCCCCCGCGGGACAGGGGTTAGAATAGTGACTAATGAAAAACTGTTTTTT,CASSPRGTGVRIVTNEKLFF
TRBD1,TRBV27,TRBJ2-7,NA,TGTGCCAGCAGTTTAAAGGACGGGACAGGGGGCTACGAGCAGTACTTC,CASSLKDGTGGYEQYF
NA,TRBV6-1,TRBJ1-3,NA,TGTGCCAGCAGTGAACGGAGCTCTGGAAACACCATATATTTT,CASSERSSGNTIYF
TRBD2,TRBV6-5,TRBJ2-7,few,TGTGCCAGCAGTAGGAGGGAGGGCTTTTCGGGTGAGCAGTACTTC,CASSRREGFSGEQYF
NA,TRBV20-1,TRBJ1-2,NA,TGCAGTGCTATTGAGCGTGGCTACACCTTC,CSAIERGYTF